The 9 T cell receptor beta chains presented below share a single source sample, sequenced in a study of blood T cell repertoires in COVID-19. The assay was immunoSEQ multiplex PCR, and TCRdb's table has in-frame clones only and misses some. The table includes over 150,000 clones, approximately 88% detected once. Specimen: PBMCs or T cells enriched from blood (not recorded which). The receptor source for this set is a woman in her late teens or twenties who had recovered from COVID-19.

The chain links TRBV18 to TRBJ1-3; D is unclear. This CDR3 has 15 amino acids. In germline, CDR1 is KGHSH, CDR2 LQKENI. V lost 3 bases, J lost 2 bases, and 11 bases lay in between. The CDR3 loop is CASSPVSGAGNTIYF. The CDR3 DNA sequence: TGTGCCAGCTCACCCGTCTCCGGGGCTGGAAACACCATATATTTT.

V usage is TRBV28 and J usage is TRBJ2-1; D may be TRBD1 (6 bases). Trimming stripped 7 bases from V and 1 base from J, with 8 bases between. Germline V gene data show CDR1 as MDHEN and CDR2 as SYDVKM. CDR3 length: 13 amino acids. The DNA of the CDR3 is TGTGCCAGCAAGCAGGGGTCCTACAATGAGCAGTTCTTC. This encodes CASKQGSYNEQFF. Complete variable domain (other parts from reference TRBV28 and TRBJ2-1): DVKVTQSSRYLVKRTGEKVFLECVQDMDHENMFWYRQDPGLGLRLIYFSYDVKMKEKGDIPEGYSVSREKKERFSLILESASTNQTSMYLCASKQGSYNEQFFGPGTRLTVL.

A note on this clone: At one of its ends the junction is not consistent with the germline gene, which may arise from a read error. The chain combines TRBV27 with TRBJ1-2; maybe TRBD1 (5 bases). The V gene's germline CDR1 is MNHEY and CDR2 SMNVEV (reference sequence). The CDR3 consists of 15 residues. The CDR3 is CASSLDWGRPDLFAF. In nucleotides, the CDR3 is TGTGCCAGCAGTTTGGATTGGGGCAGGCCCGATTTATTCGCCTTC.

The chain joins TRBV19 to TRBJ2-6; perhaps TRBD1 as D (5 bases). The CDR3 runs 14 residues. With 7 bases removed from V and 2 bases from J, the gap between germline ends came to 9 bases. Per the germline V gene, CDR1 is LNHDA and CDR2 is SQIVND (reference sequence). In DNA form, the CDR3 reads TGTGCCAGTAACCAGGGTGCTGGGGCCAACGTCCTGACTTTC. This gives the protein CASNQGAGANVLTF.

The rearrangement uses TRBV10-3 and TRBJ2-3; 15 bases align to TRBD2. This CDR3 has 14 residues. Germline values: CDR1 ENHRY, CDR2 SYGVKD. Trimming at V came to 10 bases and at J to 4 bases, leaving 3 bases not matched to a gene. In DNA form, the CDR3 reads TGTGCCACGGGACTAGCGGGGGGAGCAGATACGCAGTATTTT. This codes for CATGLAGGADTQYF.

The chain recombines TRBV5-1 with TRBJ2-5; D is undetermined. This CDR3 is 14 amino acids long. Germline CDR1 and CDR2: SGHRS and YFSETQ. The V and J ends lost 2 bases and 1 base respectively, with 9 bases between them. The DNA for the CDR3 is TGCGCCAGCAGCTTACTGACACCCCAAGAGACCCAGTACTTC. This codes for CASSLLTPQETQYF. Variable domain in full (rest from reference TRBV5-1 and TRBJ2-5): KAGVTQTPRYLIKTRGQQVTLSCSPISGHRSVSWYQQTPGQGLQFLFEYFSETQRNKGNFPGRFSGRQFSNSRSEMNVSTLELGDSALYLCASSLLTPQETQYFGPGTRLLVL.

The chain links TRBV3-1 (or the pseudogene TRBV3-2) to TRBJ1-1; 7 nucleotides line up with TRBD1. The CDR3 is made up of 13 amino acids. Germline V gives CDR1 LGHDT, CDR2 YNNKEL (reference sequence). J was trimmed by 6 bases and V by 3 bases; bases with no gene match: 4. The CDR3 DNA sequence: TGTGCCAGCAGCCAGAACAGGGGCCCTGAAGCTTTCTTT. This encodes CASSQNRGPEAFF.

The chain has TRBV5-6 and TRBJ1-2; D is ambiguous. Trimming shortened V by 4 bases and J by 3 bases, and 25 bases separated the two germline ends. Germline-derived CDR1 and CDR2 are SGHDT and YYEEEE. CDR3 size: 18 residues. CDR3 sequence reads: CASSAPPSWQANYYGYTF. DNA of the CDR3: TGTGCCAGCAGCGCACCCCCAAGCTGGCAGGCCAACTACTATGGCTACACCTTC.

The chain employs TRBV6-2 or TRBV6-3 and TRBJ2-5; tentative D call: TRBD1 (5 bases). Germline V CDR1 and CDR2: MNHEY, SVGEGT. V gave up 4 bases and J gave up 5 bases, with 14 bases separating them. This CDR3 comprises 14 residues. Here the CDR3 DNA reads TGTGCCAGCAGTTCGCAGGGTCCGCGGGAGACCCAGTACTTC. This encodes CASSSQGPRETQYF.